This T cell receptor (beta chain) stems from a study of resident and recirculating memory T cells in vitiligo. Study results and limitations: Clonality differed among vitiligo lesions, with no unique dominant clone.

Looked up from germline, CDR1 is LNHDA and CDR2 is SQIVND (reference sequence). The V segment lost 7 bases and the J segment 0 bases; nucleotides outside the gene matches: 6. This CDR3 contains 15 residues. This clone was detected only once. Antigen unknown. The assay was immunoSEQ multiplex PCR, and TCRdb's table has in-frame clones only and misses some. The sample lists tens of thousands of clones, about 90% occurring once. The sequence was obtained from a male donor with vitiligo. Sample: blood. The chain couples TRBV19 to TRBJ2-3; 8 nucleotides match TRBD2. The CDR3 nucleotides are TGTGCCAGTACCGTCACTAGCGGAAGCACAGATACGCAGTATTTT. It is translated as CASTVTSGSTDTQYF.